A selection of T cell receptor beta chains follows, all from one sample in a study of blood T cell repertoires in COVID-19. Sequenced by immunoSEQ multiplex PCR; TCRdb stores in-frame clones only, minus some. The sample has approximately 340,000 clones; roughly 87% are singletons. Sample: peripheral blood. The receptors were sampled from a man younger than 40 with COVID-19, enrolled during active disease. Each CDR3 is given with its conserved first and last residue. A D gene is named only where the DNA matches it firmly.

D gene: TRBD1; CDR3 length: 16; V gene: TRBV7-2; J gene: TRBJ1-5; CDR3 protein: CASSLNDRGANQPQHF
D gene: TRBD1; CDR3 length: 12; V gene: TRBV29-1; J gene: TRBJ1-2; CDR3 protein: CSGGQGVNGYTF
D gene: TRBD1; CDR3 length: 17; V gene: TRBV3-1/TRBV3-2; J gene: TRBJ1-2; CDR3 protein: CASSPYILGQGPNGYTF
D gene: -; CDR3 length: 16; V gene: TRBV28; J gene: TRBJ2-1; CDR3 protein: CASREGGGIGFNEQFF
D gene: -; CDR3 length: 17; V gene: TRBV7-2; J gene: TRBJ1-4; CDR3 protein: CASSLDGRAATNEKLFF
D gene: TRBD1; CDR3 length: 15; V gene: TRBV18; J gene: TRBJ2-5; CDR3 protein: CASSPRDRVAETQYF
D gene: TRBD1; CDR3 length: 12; V gene: TRBV24-1; J gene: TRBJ1-1; CDR3 protein: CATSDGQEEAFF
D gene: TRBD1; CDR3 length: 18; V gene: TRBV14; J gene: TRBJ2-2; CDR3 protein: CASSQDLHRGANTGELFF
D gene: -; CDR3 length: 16; V gene: TRBV14; J gene: TRBJ2-1; CDR3 protein: CASSQEGRGNYNEQFF
D gene: -; CDR3 length: 15; V gene: TRBV4-2; J gene: TRBJ2-7; CDR3 protein: CASSPTTGGSYEQYF
D gene: -; CDR3 length: 13; V gene: TRBV19; J gene: TRBJ2-7; CDR3 protein: CASSIRDSYEQYF
D gene: -; CDR3 length: 16; V gene: TRBV5-8; J gene: TRBJ2-2; CDR3 protein: CASSFNLQGSAGELFF
D gene: TRBD1; CDR3 length: 13; V gene: TRBV19; J gene: TRBJ1-2; CDR3 protein: CASSIRQGYGYTF
D gene: TRBD1; CDR3 length: 12; V gene: TRBV28; J gene: TRBJ1-2; CDR3 protein: CASSGQGYGYTF
D gene: TRBD1; CDR3 length: 15; V gene: TRBV7-9; J gene: TRBJ1-5; CDR3 protein: CASSPNRTGNQPQHF
D gene: TRBD2; CDR3 length: 13; V gene: TRBV7-3; J gene: TRBJ2-1; CDR3 protein: CASSPSGRGEQFF
D gene: -; CDR3 length: 14; V gene: TRBV3-1/TRBV3-2; J gene: TRBJ2-7; CDR3 protein: CASSQGHPTYEQYF
D gene: TRBD1; CDR3 length: 16; V gene: TRBV5-4; J gene: TRBJ2-4; CDR3 protein: CASSSPGGLAKNIQYF
D gene: TRBD2; CDR3 length: 13; V gene: TRBV6-2/TRBV6-3; J gene: TRBJ2-7; CDR3 protein: CASSYLRAGGAYF
D gene: TRBD2; CDR3 length: 15; V gene: TRBV28; J gene: TRBJ2-7; CDR3 protein: CASSPLRLASYEQYF
D gene: -; CDR3 length: 14; V gene: TRBV5-1; J gene: TRBJ2-5; CDR3 protein: CASSYQGRGETQYF
D gene: -; CDR3 length: 16; V gene: TRBV19; J gene: TRBJ2-1; CDR3 protein: CASSIAVTNSYNEQFF
D gene: -; CDR3 length: 16; V gene: TRBV5-1; J gene: TRBJ2-7; CDR3 protein: CASSLAEWYSSYEQYF
D gene: TRBD2; CDR3 length: 15; V gene: TRBV10-2; J gene: TRBJ2-1; CDR3 protein: CASSELAGGPIEQFF
D gene: -; CDR3 length: 16; V gene: TRBV5-4; J gene: TRBJ2-2; CDR3 protein: CASSLGGRSNTGELFF
D gene: TRBD2; CDR3 length: 15; V gene: TRBV19; J gene: TRBJ2-7; CDR3 protein: CASSLALAGSNEQYF
D gene: TRBD2; CDR3 length: 15; V gene: TRBV11-1; J gene: TRBJ2-7; CDR3 protein: CASSFRLAGGNEQYF
D gene: TRBD1; CDR3 length: 17; V gene: TRBV5-5; J gene: TRBJ1-5; CDR3 protein: CASSQTPGQYSNQPQHF
D gene: -; CDR3 length: 15; V gene: TRBV3-1/TRBV3-2; J gene: TRBJ2-3; CDR3 protein: CASSQDSGYTDTQYF
D gene: -; CDR3 length: 17; V gene: TRBV27; J gene: TRBJ1-1; CDR3 protein: CATISRERAGVDTEAFF
D gene: TRBD1; CDR3 length: 16; V gene: TRBV6-2/TRBV6-3; J gene: TRBJ2-1; CDR3 protein: CASSKLRGLNYNEQFF
D gene: -; CDR3 length: 13; V gene: TRBV30; J gene: TRBJ2-3; CDR3 protein: CAWSVPGWDTQYF
D gene: -; CDR3 length: 16; V gene: TRBV21-1; J gene: TRBJ2-3; CDR3 protein: CASSKVRGTSTDTQYF
D gene: -; CDR3 length: 16; V gene: TRBV9; J gene: TRBJ1-6; CDR3 protein: CASSPRGDRNNSPLHF
D gene: TRBD1; CDR3 length: 15; V gene: TRBV27; J gene: TRBJ1-2; CDR3 protein: CASSYKAQGADGYTF
D gene: TRBD1; CDR3 length: 13; V gene: TRBV12-3/TRBV12-4; J gene: TRBJ1-3; CDR3 protein: CASSLGRGDTIYF
D gene: TRBD2; CDR3 length: 16; V gene: TRBV28; J gene: TRBJ2-3; CDR3 protein: CASISGTSGSPLTQYF
D gene: TRBD2; CDR3 length: 16; V gene: TRBV11-2; J gene: TRBJ2-1; CDR3 protein: CASSVGRGLEENEQFF
D gene: -; CDR3 length: 14; V gene: TRBV2; J gene: TRBJ2-5; CDR3 protein: CASRSDSNWETQYF
D gene: -; CDR3 length: 16; V gene: TRBV11-2; J gene: TRBJ2-3; CDR3 protein: CASSLGPVASTDTQYF
D gene: TRBD1; CDR3 length: 15; V gene: TRBV24-1; J gene: TRBJ2-7; CDR3 protein: CATSPDRGQVYEQYF
D gene: -; CDR3 length: 15; V gene: TRBV28; J gene: TRBJ2-7; CDR3 protein: CASSLSTGARGEQYF
D gene: -; CDR3 length: 14; V gene: TRBV2; J gene: TRBJ2-3; CDR3 protein: CASSLRQITDTQYF
D gene: -; CDR3 length: 11; V gene: TRBV29-1; J gene: TRBJ1-2; CDR3 protein: CSVGNSYGYTF
D gene: -; CDR3 length: 13; V gene: TRBV7-3; J gene: TRBJ1-2; CDR3 protein: CASSPGQNYGYTF
D gene: -; CDR3 length: 13; V gene: TRBV5-6; J gene: TRBJ2-5; CDR3 protein: CASSHPVRETQYF
D gene: -; CDR3 length: 15; V gene: TRBV2; J gene: TRBJ1-5; CDR3 protein: CASTKSDSFNQPQHF
D gene: -; CDR3 length: 14; V gene: TRBV24-1; J gene: TRBJ2-1; CDR3 protein: CATSRRWGHNEQFF
D gene: TRBD1; CDR3 length: 18; V gene: TRBV7-2; J gene: TRBJ1-3; CDR3 protein: CASSYGQGVLRSGNTIYF
D gene: -; CDR3 length: 16; V gene: TRBV9; J gene: TRBJ2-3; CDR3 protein: CASSINPTGGTDTQYF
D gene: TRBD1; CDR3 length: 14; V gene: TRBV5-1; J gene: TRBJ1-5; CDR3 protein: CASSGGQGYQPQHF
D gene: -; CDR3 length: 14; V gene: TRBV7-9; J gene: TRBJ1-1; CDR3 protein: CASSLDGGARAAFF
D gene: -; CDR3 length: 12; V gene: TRBV28; J gene: TRBJ2-3; CDR3 protein: CASSLSGDTQYF